This T cell receptor beta chain is drawn from a study of T cell responses to AZD1222 COVID-19 vaccine. The CDR3 has 16 residues. Trimming cost V 4 bases and J 2 bases, with 17 bases left between them. Looked up from germline, CDR1 is SEHNR and CDR2 is FQNEAQ (reference sequence). The data were produced by immunoSEQ multiplex PCR, yet TCRdb's version contains in-frame clones alone and is incomplete. This sample has approximately 170,000 clones; just under 95% occur once, and the top ten carry 1.6%. The receptor was isolated from an adult in good health. The chain recombines TRBV7-9 with TRBJ1-1; no definite D call. Sequenced here: peripheral blood, sampled on day 0 of AZD1222 vaccination. The CDR3 is CASSSLGSPQNTEAFF. CDR3 nucleotides: TGTGCCAGCAGCTCCCTGGGGAGTCCCCAAAACACTGAAGCTTTCTTT.